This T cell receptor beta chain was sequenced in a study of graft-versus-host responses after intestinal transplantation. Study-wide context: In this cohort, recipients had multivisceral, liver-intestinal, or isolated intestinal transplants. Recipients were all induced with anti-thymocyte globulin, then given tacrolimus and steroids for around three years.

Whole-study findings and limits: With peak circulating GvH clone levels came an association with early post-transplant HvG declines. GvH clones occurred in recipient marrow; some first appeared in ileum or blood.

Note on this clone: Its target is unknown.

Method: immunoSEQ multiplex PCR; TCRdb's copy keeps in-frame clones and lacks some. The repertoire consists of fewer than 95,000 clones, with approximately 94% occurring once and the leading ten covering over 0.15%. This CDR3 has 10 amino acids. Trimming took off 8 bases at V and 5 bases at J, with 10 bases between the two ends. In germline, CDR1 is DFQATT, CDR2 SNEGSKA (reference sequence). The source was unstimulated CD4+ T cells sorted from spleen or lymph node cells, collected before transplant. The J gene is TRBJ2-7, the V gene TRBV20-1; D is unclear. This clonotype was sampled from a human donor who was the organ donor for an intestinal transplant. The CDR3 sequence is CSQRRDEQYF. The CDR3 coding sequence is TGCAGTCAACGCCGGGACGAGCAGTACTTC.